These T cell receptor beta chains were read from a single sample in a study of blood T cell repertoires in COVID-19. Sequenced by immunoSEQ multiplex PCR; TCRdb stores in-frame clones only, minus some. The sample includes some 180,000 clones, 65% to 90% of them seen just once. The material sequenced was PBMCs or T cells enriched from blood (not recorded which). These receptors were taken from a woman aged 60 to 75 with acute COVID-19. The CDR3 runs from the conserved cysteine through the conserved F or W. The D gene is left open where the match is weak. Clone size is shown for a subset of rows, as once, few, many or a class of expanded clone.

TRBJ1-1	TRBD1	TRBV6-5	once	TGTGCCAGCGGAGACCGGGACAGGCCCACTGAAGCTTTCTTT	CASGDRDRPTEAFF
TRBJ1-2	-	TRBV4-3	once	TGCGCCAGCAGCCAAGACCCAGGGGATACCTATGGCTACACCTTC	CASSQDPGDTYGYTF
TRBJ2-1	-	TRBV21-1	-	TGTGCCAGCAGCAAAGCAATTGGGGCCGAGGTCGGGCAGTTCTTC	CASSKAIGAEVGQFF
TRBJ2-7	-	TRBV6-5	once	TGTGCCAGCAGTTACCCTAGCAACGAGCAGTACTTC	CASSYPSNEQYF
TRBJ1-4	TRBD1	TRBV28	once	TGTGCCAGCAGTCCCTACCGACAGGGAACTAATGAAAAACTGTTTTTT	CASSPYRQGTNEKLFF
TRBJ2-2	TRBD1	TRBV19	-	TGTGCCAGTAGCTTGGACAGGGGTGACACCGGGGAGCTGTTTTTT	CASSLDRGDTGELFF
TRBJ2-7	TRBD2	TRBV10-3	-	TGTGCCATCAGTGAACTAGCGGGGAACGAGCAGTACTTC	CAISELAGNEQYF
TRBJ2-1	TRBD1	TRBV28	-	TGTGCCAGCAGTAGGTATAAGGGGGCAGGTGAGCAGTTCTTC	CASSRYKGAGEQFF
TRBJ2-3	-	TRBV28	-	TGTGCCAGCAGTTACGGACAGCAGTATTTT	CASSYGQQYF
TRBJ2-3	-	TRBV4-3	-	TGCGCCAGCAGCCAACGGCGGGGTAGGGCAGATACGCAGTATTTT	CASSQRRGRADTQYF
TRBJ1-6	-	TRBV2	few	TGTGCCAGCAGGCCGACCCGGACCGGGAGTTCACCCCTCCACTTT	CASRPTRTGSSPLHF
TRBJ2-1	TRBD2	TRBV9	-	TGTGCCAGCAGCTTGAGGCTAGCGGGGGCCAGCTCCTACAATGAGCAGTTCTTC	CASSLRLAGASSYNEQFF
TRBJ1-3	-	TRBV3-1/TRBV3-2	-	TGTGCCAGCAGCCAGGGTATAAGGGGCGGAAACACCATATATTTT	CASSQGIRGGNTIYF
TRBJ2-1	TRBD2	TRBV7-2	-	TGTGCCAGCAGCGCGGGACTAGCGGGGTCCTACAATGAGCAGTTCTTC	CASSAGLAGSYNEQFF
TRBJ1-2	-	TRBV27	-	TGTGCCAGTAGTTTAGGACAGTACTATGGCTACACCTTC	CASSLGQYYGYTF
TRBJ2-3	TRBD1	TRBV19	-	TGTGCCAGTAGTATAGGGGTGGGGGGACAGGTGAGCACAGATACGCAGTATTTT	CASSIGVGGQVSTDTQYF
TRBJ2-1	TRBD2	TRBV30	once	TGTGCCTGGAGTCGGTTAGCGGGAGGCAATGAGCAGTTCTTC	CAWSRLAGGNEQFF
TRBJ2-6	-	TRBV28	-	TGTGCCACCACGGGTGGCGACTCTGGGGCCAACGTCCTGACTTTC	CATTGGDSGANVLTF
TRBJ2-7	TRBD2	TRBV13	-	TGTGCCAGCAGCTTAGGCCCCTCCGGGACTAGAAACTACGAGCAGTACTTC	CASSLGPSGTRNYEQYF
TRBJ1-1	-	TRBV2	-	TGTGCCAGCAGAAGCTCAGGGTGGAACACTGAAGCTTTCTTT	CASRSSGWNTEAFF
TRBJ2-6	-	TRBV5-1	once	TGCGCCAGCAGCTTGGGGGCGCTAATCTCTGGGGCCAACGTCCTGACTTTC	CASSLGALISGANVLTF
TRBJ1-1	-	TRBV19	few	TGTGCCAGCCGTGAGGCGGGGGCCTTCTTCTTGAACACTGAAGCTTTCTTT	CASREAGAFFLNTEAFF
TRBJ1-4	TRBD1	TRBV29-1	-	TGCAGCGTTGTCGCGACAGGGGGCATGAGTGAAAAACTGTTTTTT	CSVVATGGMSEKLFF
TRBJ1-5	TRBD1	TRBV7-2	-	TGTGCCAGCAGCAGACAGGGTTATCAGCCCCAGCATTTT	CASSRQGYQPQHF
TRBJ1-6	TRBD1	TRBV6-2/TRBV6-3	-	TGTGCCAGCAGCCCGGGACAGGGTACATCACCCCTCCACTTT	CASSPGQGTSPLHF
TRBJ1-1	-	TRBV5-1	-	TGCGCCAGCAGCTTTGTCTCACAGTCGAGCACTGAAGCTTTCTTT	CASSFVSQSSTEAFF
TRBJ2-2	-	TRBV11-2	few	TGTGCCAGCAGCTTATCCCCCTATGCCGGGGAGCTGTTTTTT	CASSLSPYAGELFF
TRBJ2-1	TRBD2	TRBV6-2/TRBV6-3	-	TGTGCCAGCAGTCCACTAGCGGGAGCGTACTTCGGGTTCTTC	CASSPLAGAYFGFF
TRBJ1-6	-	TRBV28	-	TGTGCCAGCAGTTCTCCAGACTCCTATAATTCACCCCTCCACTTT	CASSSPDSYNSPLHF
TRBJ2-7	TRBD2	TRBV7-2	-	TGTGCCAGCAGCCCACTCGGGACTAGCGGACCCTACGAGCAGTACTTC	CASSPLGTSGPYEQYF
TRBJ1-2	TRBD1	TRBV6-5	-	TGTGCCAGCAGTTTTCGACAGGGGAGGGCTGGCTACACCTTC	CASSFRQGRAGYTF
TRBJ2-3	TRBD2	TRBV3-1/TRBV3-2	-	TGTGCCAGCACCAACTCCGGCGGGGGGCTCGAGTCCGATACGCAGTATTTT	CASTNSGGGLESDTQYF
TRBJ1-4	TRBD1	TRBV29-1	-	TGCAGCGTTGGGACAGGGCAGACTAATGAAAAACTGTTTTTT	CSVGTGQTNEKLFF
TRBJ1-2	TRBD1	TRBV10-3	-	TGTGCCATCAGCCGACAGGGTTATGGCTACACCTTC	CAISRQGYGYTF
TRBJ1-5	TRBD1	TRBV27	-	TGTGCCAGCAGTTTAAACAGGGGTCAGCCCCAGCATTTT	CASSLNRGQPQHF
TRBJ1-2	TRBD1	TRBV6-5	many	TGTGCCAGCAGCCCAACAGGGGTCTATAGCTACACCTTC	CASSPTGVYSYTF
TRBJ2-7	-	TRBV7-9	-	TGTGCCAGCAGCTTAGCGCCCTACTACTACGAGCAGTACTTC	CASSLAPYYYEQYF
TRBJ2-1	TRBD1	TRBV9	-	TGTGCCAGCAGCGTAGCAGGACAGGGGTCCTACAATGAGCAGTTCTTC	CASSVAGQGSYNEQFF
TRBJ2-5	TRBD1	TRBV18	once	TGTGCCAGCTCACCACCGGACAGGGGTGTCCAAGAGACCCAGTACTTC	CASSPPDRGVQETQYF
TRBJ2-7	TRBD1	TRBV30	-	TGTGCCTCACAGGACAGGGTTTACTACGAGCAGTACTTC	CASQDRVYYEQYF
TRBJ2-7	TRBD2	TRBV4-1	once	TGCGCCAGCAGCCCGGCGACTAGCGGAAAATCCTACGAGCAGTACTTC	CASSPATSGKSYEQYF
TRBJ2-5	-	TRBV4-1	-	TGCGCCAGCAGCCAAGATGGACACGTCCAAGAGACCCAGTACTTC	CASSQDGHVQETQYF
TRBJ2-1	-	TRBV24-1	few	TGTGCCACCAGTGCGTTTGGGGGCTTGAATGAGCAGTTCTTC	CATSAFGGLNEQFF
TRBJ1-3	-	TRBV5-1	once	TGCGCCAGCAGCCAGGATGTGTCTGGAAACACCATATATTTT	CASSQDVSGNTIYF
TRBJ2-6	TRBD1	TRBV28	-	TGTGCCAGCCTCCCCGGGACAGCAGCCGGGGCCAACGTCCTGACTTTC	CASLPGTAAGANVLTF
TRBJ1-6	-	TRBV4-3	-	TGCGCCAGCAGCGCCCCCGACGGGGAGAATTCACCCCTCCACTTT	CASSAPDGENSPLHF
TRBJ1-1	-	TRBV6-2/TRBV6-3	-	TGTGCCAGCAGTTACTCTCCTCCGGGGTTGCCTGAAGCTTTCTTT	CASSYSPPGLPEAFF
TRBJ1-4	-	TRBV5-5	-	TGTGCCAGCAGCTTGCCCGGGGTGGGCGAAAAACTGTTTTTT	CASSLPGVGEKLFF
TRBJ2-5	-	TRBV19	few	TGTGCCAGTAGTCGCCGAGATGGGCTTCAAGAGACCCAGTACTTC	CASSRRDGLQETQYF
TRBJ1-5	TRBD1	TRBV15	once	TGTGCCACCAGCAGGGACAGGGCCTCGCCCCAGCATTTT	CATSRDRASPQHF
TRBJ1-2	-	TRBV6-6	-	TGTGCCAGCAGTAGACTAGCGGATAACTATGGCTACACCTTC	CASSRLADNYGYTF
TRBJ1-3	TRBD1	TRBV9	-	TGTGCCAGCAGCGCCGGCGGGACAGGTCCTACCATCTCTGGAAACACCATATATTTT	CASSAGGTGPTISGNTIYF
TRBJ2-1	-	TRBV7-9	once	TGTGCCAGCAGCTTACCCTCCGGACTTTACAATGAGCAGTTCTTC	CASSLPSGLYNEQFF
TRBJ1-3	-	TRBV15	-	TGTGCCACCAGCTGGGGCAGCTCTGGAAACACCATATATTTT	CATSWGSSGNTIYF
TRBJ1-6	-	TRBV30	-	TGTGCCTGGAAACAGGGAGATTCACCCCTCCACTTT	CAWKQGDSPLHF
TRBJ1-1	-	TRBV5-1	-	TGCGCCAGCAGCTTCGAACAGGCCGCCCGTATGAACACTGAAGCTTTCTTT	CASSFEQAARMNTEAFF
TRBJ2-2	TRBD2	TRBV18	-	TGTGCCAGCTCACCCGAGGGAGGGCCCAGCACCGGGGAGCTGTTTTTT	CASSPEGGPSTGELFF